Described below is a single T cell receptor beta chain sequence and its context. Its antigen is unidentified. These data originate in a study of T cell repertoires in cytomegalovirus infection. CDR1 and CDR2 from the germline V gene are SNHLY and FYNNEI. The CDR3 totals 14 residues. The V gene end was trimmed by 6 bases and the J gene end by 2 bases; junction bases not matched to a gene: 5. Using its own MiXCR run on the reads, TCRdb lists one record per CDR3 protein. The sample lists about 130,000 distinct CDR3 sequences, 30% to 40% occurring once. This chain joins TRBV2 and TRBJ2-5; 8 bases agree with TRBD2. Material: CD8+ T cells from cultured PBMCs, obtained from culture after CMV antigen stimulation. This TCR was recovered from a human donor in good health (CMV status not recorded). Some clones in this sample may be carry-over from other donors' samples. The CDR3 spells CASRATSGQETQYF. CDR3 DNA sequence: TGTGCCAGCAGAGCCACTAGCGGACAAGAGACCCAGTACTTC.